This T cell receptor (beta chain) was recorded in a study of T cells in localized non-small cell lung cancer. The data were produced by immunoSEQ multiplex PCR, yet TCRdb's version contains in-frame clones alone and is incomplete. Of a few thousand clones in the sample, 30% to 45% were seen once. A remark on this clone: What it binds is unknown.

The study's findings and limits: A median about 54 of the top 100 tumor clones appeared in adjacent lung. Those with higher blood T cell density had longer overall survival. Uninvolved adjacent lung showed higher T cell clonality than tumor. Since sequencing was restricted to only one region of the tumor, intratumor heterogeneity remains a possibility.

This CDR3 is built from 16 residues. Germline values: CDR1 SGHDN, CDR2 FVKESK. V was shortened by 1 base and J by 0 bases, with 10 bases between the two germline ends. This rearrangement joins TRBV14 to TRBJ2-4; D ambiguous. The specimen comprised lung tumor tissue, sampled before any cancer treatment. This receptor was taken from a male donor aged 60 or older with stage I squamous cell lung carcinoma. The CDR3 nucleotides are TGTGCCAGCAGCCAAGGAGTTCTCCTAGCCAAAAACATTCAGTACTTC. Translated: CASSQGVLLAKNIQYF.